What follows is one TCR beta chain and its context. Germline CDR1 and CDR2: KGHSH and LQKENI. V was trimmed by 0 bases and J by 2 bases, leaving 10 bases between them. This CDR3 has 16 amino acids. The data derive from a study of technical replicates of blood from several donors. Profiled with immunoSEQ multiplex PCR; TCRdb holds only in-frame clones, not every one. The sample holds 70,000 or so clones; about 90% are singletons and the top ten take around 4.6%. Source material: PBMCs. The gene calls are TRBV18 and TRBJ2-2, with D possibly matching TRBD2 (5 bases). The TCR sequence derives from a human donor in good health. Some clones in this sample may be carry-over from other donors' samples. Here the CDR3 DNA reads TGTGCCAGCTCACCACCGAACAGCGGCAACACCGGGGAGCTGTTTTTT. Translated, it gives CASSPPNSGNTGELFF.